This is a list of T cell receptor beta chains from one sample in a study of blood T cell repertoires in COVID-19. Sequencing used immunoSEQ multiplex PCR; TCRdb keeps in-frame clones, though not all of them. The top ten clones hold roughly 1.6% of a sample with 410,000 or so clones, 70% to 90% of them seen once. Input material: peripheral blood. The receptor set was obtained from a woman aged 40 to 50 with COVID-19, enrolled during active disease. CDR3s include the opening cysteine and the closing phenylalanine or tryptophan.

v_gene	j_gene	CDR3aa
TRBV18	TRBJ2-2	CASSPGTGSLRELFF
TRBV28	TRBJ2-7	CASSGGYEQYF
TRBV18	TRBJ1-5	CASSPNRAGGASNQPQHF
TRBV18	TRBJ2-7	CASSPDTYEQYF
TRBV29-1	TRBJ1-6	CSVRDSSNSPLHF
TRBV20-1	TRBJ1-5	CSARIGRAQHF
TRBV5-8	TRBJ1-5	CASSLEGGPQPQHF
TRBV27	TRBJ2-4	CASSPSSGQGKNIQYF
TRBV6-6	TRBJ1-5	CASSYSGLGGRQPQHF
TRBV29-1	TRBJ1-2	CSVDPSSANYGYTF
TRBV4-2	TRBJ2-3	CASSQLGTGGGTDTQYF
TRBV3-1/TRBV3-2	TRBJ2-2	CASSFPERTGELFF
TRBV27	TRBJ1-5	CASSPTGFSVSEPQHF
TRBV15	TRBJ2-2	CATSAGAGELFF
TRBV7-2	TRBJ1-1	CASSPQGLNTEAFF
TRBV7-9	TRBJ1-1	CASSHRGTEAFF
TRBV28	TRBJ2-2	CATADFWKAGELFF
TRBV11-2	TRBJ2-7	CASSLVLAGGYEQYF